These 8 T cell receptor beta chains came from one sample sequenced in a study of cytomegalovirus exposure and HLA in healthy donors (dated by TCRdb to about 2017). To prepare the library, the immunoSEQ multiplex PCR assay was applied. A mixture of 60 forward primers for TCR Vbeta segments and 13 reverse primers for TCR Jbeta segments was used in the multiplex PCR. Held by TCRdb, this immuneACCESS table contains in-frame sequences only and omits some clones. Under half of the omission traces to an unresolved V gene where checked; the cause of the rest is unknown. This sample has approximately 140,000 clones in its table, and approximately 79% of those were observed once. The ten largest make up around 6.5% of the sample. Sequences were obtained from PBMCs. These receptors came from a man over 45 in good health and CMV-seropositive.

Only a few counts were recorded for this clone. The V and J genes are TRBV7-2 and TRBJ2-3, with 8 nucleotides matching TRBD1. The ends lost 1 base at V and 1 base at J; junction bases unmatched: 4. Germline assignment: CDR1 SGHTA and CDR2 FQGNSA. The CDR3 totals 16 residues. DNA for the CDR3: TGTGCCAGCAGCTTAGGGACAGGGTATCGCACAGATACGCAGTATTTT. It encodes CASSLGTGYRTDTQYF. Using reference TRBV7-2 and TRBJ2-3 for the parts outside the CDR3, the full variable domain is GAGVSQSPSNKVTEKGKDVELRCDPISGHTALYWYRQSLGQGLEFLIYFQGNSAPDKSGLPSDRFSAERTGGSVSTLTIQRTQQEDSAVYLCASSLGTGYRTDTQYFGPGTRLTVL.

The chain employs TRBV5-1 and TRBJ1-6; D not resolved. The V gene's germline CDR1 is SGHRS and CDR2 YFSETQ. V lost 0 bases and J lost 9, with 10 bases in between. CDR3 length: 14 amino acids. The DNA of the CDR3 is TGCGCCAGCAGCTTGGGTGGGGAGGCTTCACCCCTCCACTTT. Translated: CASSLGGEASPLHF.

The chain carries TRBV11-2 and TRBJ2-1, with 9 bases lining up with TRBD2. CDR1 and CDR2 from the germline V gene are SGHAT and FQNNGV. V gave up 5 bases and J gave up 7 bases; unmatched junction bases: 12. The CDR3 covers 16 residues. CDR3 nucleotides: TGTGCCAGCAGCCCAGGACTAGCGTTAACGTATAATGAGCAGTTCTTC. It yields the protein CASSPGLALTYNEQFF.

This chain joins TRBV28 and TRBJ2-7; TRBD1 agrees at 8 bases. Trimming took 6 bases from V and 0 from J; bases not matched to a gene: 7. Germline-derived CDR1 and CDR2 are MDHEN and SYDVKM. This CDR3 has 15 amino acids. The CDR3 DNA follows: TGTGCCAGCAGCGACAGGGGACCCCTCTCCTACGAGCAGTACTTC. The encoded protein is CASSDRGPLSYEQYF.

The chain recombines TRBV5-1 with TRBJ2-3; 10 nucleotides align to TRBD2. Germline V lookup: CDR1 SGHRS, CDR2 YFSETQ. This CDR3 region has 16 residues. V lost 3 bases to trimming and J lost 3 bases; unmatched junction nucleotides: 7. CDR3: CASSWPLAGVTDTQYF. CDR3 DNA sequence: TGCGCCAGCAGCTGGCCCCTAGCGGGAGTAACAGATACGCAGTATTTT.

The V and J genes are TRBV30 and TRBJ1-2; D gene uncertain. The length of the CDR3 is 12 residues. CDR1 and CDR2 (germline): GTSNPN, SVGIG (reference sequence). Trimming pared 5 bases from V and 8 bases from J, leaving 15 bases between. As DNA, the CDR3 is TGTGCCTGGGAGACTGGCCTGTTGGGCTACACCTTC. Its translation is CAWETGLLGYTF.

This clone was seen more than once but under ten times. This chain connects TRBV10-3 to TRBJ1-1; possibly TRBD1 for D (5 bases). CDR3 length: 13 amino acids. V was shortened by 6 bases and J by 1 base, with 9 bases between the two germline ends. Germline CDR1 reads ENHRY; CDR2 reads SYGVKD. The CDR3 coding sequence is TGTGCCATCAGCGTGGACAAGAACACTGAAGCTTTCTTT. It codes for CAISVDKNTEAFF.

The J gene is TRBJ2-2, the V gene TRBV10-1; possible D gene TRBD2, 5 bases. Trimming cost V 4 bases and J 0 bases, with 6 bases left between them. The length of the CDR3 is 14 residues. Germline V gene data show CDR1 as WNHNN and CDR2 as SYGVQD (reference sequence). The CDR3 nucleotides are TGCGCCAGCAGTGCGGGGTCGAACACCGGGGAGCTGTTTTTT. This encodes CASSAGSNTGELFF.